These T cell receptor beta chains were read from a single sample in a study of blood T cell repertoires in COVID-19. Generated by immunoSEQ multiplex PCR, the TCRdb table keeps only in-frame clones and is missing some. The sample records 40,000 to 55,000 clones, around 85% being singletons. Sequencing was performed on peripheral blood. The receptor set was obtained from a man aged 50-60 years with acute or convalescent COVID-19. Each CDR3 is given with its conserved first and last residue. D genes are given only for firm matches. Expanded clones get a size class; other rows say once, few or many, or leave the size out.

size	D	V	J	CDR3	DNA
-	-	TRBV4-1	TRBJ1-5	CASSQDPQGLNQPQHF	TGCGCCAGCAGCCAAGATCCCCAGGGGTTGAATCAGCCCCAGCATTTT
-	TRBD2	TRBV6-4	TRBJ2-1	CASSRLAGVLDYNEQFF	TGTGCCAGCAGCAGACTAGCGGGAGTGCTTGACTACAATGAGCAGTTCTTC
-	TRBD1	TRBV11-2	TRBJ2-7	CASSLETGLSEQYF	TGTGCCAGCAGCTTAGAGACAGGGTTGAGCGAGCAGTACTTC
once	-	TRBV5-6	TRBJ2-5	CASSLEVYWTEPQETQYF	TGTGCCAGCAGCTTGGAGGTCTACTGGACAGAGCCACAAGAGACCCAGTACTTC
-	-	TRBV4-1	TRBJ1-1	CASSRGGIMEAFF	TGCGCCAGCAGCCGAGGGGGTATCATGGAAGCTTTCTTT
-	TRBD1	TRBV28	TRBJ1-1	CASSSTGTGGTEAFF	TGTGCCAGCAGTTCGACCGGGACAGGGGGCACTGAAGCTTTCTTT
few	-	TRBV9	TRBJ1-6	CASSVGARNSPLHF	TGTGCCAGCAGCGTAGGGGCACGTAATTCACCCCTCCACTTT
-	TRBD1	TRBV28	TRBJ1-1	CASSPTGRTEAFF	TGTGCCAGCAGTCCGACAGGGCGGACTGAAGCTTTCTTT
-	-	TRBV7-9	TRBJ2-1	CASSLLRGSYNEQFF	TGTGCCAGCAGCTTATTACGGGGCTCCTACAATGAGCAGTTCTTC
-	TRBD1	TRBV15	TRBJ2-3	CATSRGQGLVDTQYF	TGTGCCACCAGCCGGGGACAGGGGTTGGTAGATACGCAGTATTTT
-	-	TRBV7-8	TRBJ1-1	CASARSAVAEAFF	TGTGCCAGCGCCCGGTCCGCGGTCGCTGAAGCTTTCTTT
-	-	TRBV29-1	TRBJ1-1	CSVEDKRGTEAFF	TGCAGCGTTGAAGATAAAAGGGGCACTGAAGCTTTCTTT
-	-	TRBV3-1/TRBV3-2	TRBJ2-1	CASSHLRGEQFF	TGTGCCAGCAGCCACCTGCGCGGGGAGCAGTTCTTC
-	TRBD1	TRBV7-9	TRBJ1-2	CASIYGTGVYGYTF	TGTGCCAGCATCTATGGGACAGGGGTGTATGGCTACACCTTC
-	-	TRBV7-3	TRBJ1-1	CASSSSVNTEAFF	TGTGCCAGCAGCTCCTCCGTGAACACTGAAGCTTTCTTT
-	TRBD1	TRBV2	TRBJ1-3	CASSPRQGFGFTGNTIYF	TGTGCCAGCAGTCCCCGACAGGGATTCGGCTTCACTGGAAACACCATATATTTT
once	-	TRBV12-5	TRBJ1-1	CASGLTSTNTEAFF	TGTGCTAGTGGTTTGACCAGTACGAACACTGAAGCTTTCTTT
-	TRBD2	TRBV28	TRBJ2-1	CASSSRTRGRDNEQFF	TGTGCCAGCAGCTCCCGGACTAGGGGTCGGGACAATGAGCAGTTCTTC
-	-	TRBV10-1	TRBJ1-3	CASSESTHKSSGNTIYF	TGCGCCAGCAGTGAGTCGACTCACAAGAGCTCTGGAAACACCATATATTTT
-	TRBD1	TRBV25-1	TRBJ1-3	CASSAKTPGQGINTIYF	TGTGCCAGCAGTGCAAAAACCCCGGGACAGGGAATAAACACCATATATTTT
-	TRBD2	TRBV11-1	TRBJ2-1	CASSLQAGASNEQFF	TGTGCCAGCAGCCTCCAAGCGGGAGCCAGCAATGAGCAGTTCTTC
-	-	TRBV5-1	TRBJ1-5	CASSLRGDSNQPQHF	TGCGCCAGCAGCTTGCGGGGGGATAGCAATCAGCCCCAGCATTTT
-	-	TRBV27	TRBJ1-5	CASRPSGQGNQPQHF	TGTGCCAGCAGACCCTCCGGCCAGGGCAATCAGCCCCAGCATTTT
-	-	TRBV18	TRBJ1-3	CASSPVQGDTIYF	TGTGCCAGCTCACCCGTCCAGGGTGACACCATATATTTT
-	TRBD1	TRBV7-3	TRBJ2-2	CASSQLPGTGRTGELFF	TGTGCCAGCAGCCAACTTCCAGGGACAGGCCGCACCGGGGAGCTGTTTTTT
-	TRBD2	TRBV9	TRBJ2-3	CASSVGVGSRGADTQYF	TGTGCCAGCAGCGTAGGGGTGGGAAGCCGGGGGGCAGATACGCAGTATTTT
-	-	TRBV24-1	TRBJ1-1	CATRLTGNTEAFF	TGTGCCACCAGGTTGACAGGGAACACTGAAGCTTTCTTT
-	TRBD2	TRBV29-1	TRBJ2-5	CSVGPGLAGEMETQYF	TGCAGCGTTGGACCGGGACTAGCGGGAGAGATGGAGACCCAGTACTTC
-	TRBD2	TRBV2	TRBJ2-3	CATYYTQGLAGETDTQYF	TGTGCCACCTATTACACCCAGGGACTAGCGGGAGAGACAGATACGCAGTATTTT
-	-	TRBV5-4	TRBJ1-3	CASSSGQTNTIYF	TGTGCCAGCAGCTCAGGACAGACAAACACCATATATTTT
-	-	TRBV3-1/TRBV3-2	TRBJ2-2	CASSQGASGELFF	TGTGCCAGCAGCCAGGGAGCTTCCGGGGAGCTGTTTTTT
-	TRBD1	TRBV9	TRBJ1-2	CASSVGTGDYGYTF	TGTGCCAGCAGCGTCGGGACAGGGGACTATGGCTACACCTTC
-	TRBD2	TRBV5-1	TRBJ2-2	CASSPGLAGGNTGELFF	TGCGCCAGCAGCCCCGGACTAGCGGGAGGGAACACCGGGGAGCTGTTTTTT
-	-	TRBV19	TRBJ1-4	CASSMGGRGGTNEKLFF	TGTGCCAGTAGTATGGGAGGACGCGGAGGCACTAATGAAAAACTGTTTTTT
-	TRBD1	TRBV9	TRBJ1-2	CASSVEPGRGLGYTF	TGTGCCAGCAGCGTAGAGCCGGGCAGGGGGCTTGGCTACACCTTC
-	-	TRBV5-1	TRBJ2-7	CASSLEAGQAYEQYF	TGCGCCAGCAGCTTGGAGGCGGGCCAAGCCTACGAGCAGTACTTC
-	TRBD1	TRBV9	TRBJ2-2	CASRTGDWYRTGELFF	TGTGCCAGTAGGACAGGGGACTGGTACCGCACCGGGGAGCTGTTTTTT